These 20 T cell receptor beta chains were sequenced from one sample in a study of blood T cell repertoires in COVID-19. Assay: immunoSEQ multiplex PCR; the TCRdb copy retains only in-frame clones and omits some. The table lists around 230,000 clones, approximately 82% of them singletons, with about 15% in the top ten. The sample consisted of PBMCs or T cells enriched from blood (not recorded which). These receptors were collected from a man aged 40-49 years who had recovered from COVID-19.

This chain connects TRBV2 to TRBJ2-5; a possible D gene is TRBD2 (5 bases). Germline CDR1 is SNHLY and CDR2 is FYNNEI. This CDR3 is 14 amino acids long. V gave up 8 bases and J gave up 0 bases, with 13 bases separating them. The CDR3 DNA reads TGTGCCAGCTTACTTCCGGGGAACCAAGAGACCCAGTACTTC. Its protein is CASLLPGNQETQYF.

V is TRBV7-9 and J is TRBJ2-5; 9 nucleotides agree with TRBD1. Germline values: CDR1 SEHNR, CDR2 FQNEAQ (reference sequence). V lost 3 bases, J lost 7 bases, and 9 bases stayed unmatched. The CDR3 extends over 15 amino acids. CDR3: CASSFTRDREVTQYF. Here the CDR3 DNA reads TGTGCCAGCAGCTTTACCCGGGACAGGGAGGTGACCCAGTACTTC.

The rearrangement joins TRBV11-2 to TRBJ1-2, with 7 positions matching TRBD1. V lost 5 bases, J lost 3 bases, and 6 bases stayed unmatched. The germline CDR1 and CDR2 sequences are SGHAT and FQNNGV. The CDR3 loop spans 14 amino acids. Here the CDR3 reads CASSRGTAYYGYTF. In DNA, the CDR3 is TGTGCCAGCAGCCGTGGGACAGCCTACTATGGCTACACCTTC.

This clone was seen a few times. V usage is TRBV2 and J usage is TRBJ1-5; TRBD1 aligns across 8 bases. The ends lost 4 bases at V and 3 bases at J; junction bases unmatched: 8. CDR1 SNHLY and CDR2 FYNNEI come from the germline V gene. There are 16 residues in the CDR3. The CDR3 here is CASSGRTGFDNQPQHF. The CDR3, as DNA: TGTGCCAGCAGTGGACGGACAGGGTTTGACAATCAGCCCCAGCATTTT. Combining the CDR3 with reference TRBV2 and TRBJ1-5 gives the whole variable domain EPEVTQTPSHQVTQMGQEVILRCVPISNHLYFYWYRQILGQKVEFLVSFYNNEISEKSEIFDDQFSVERPDGSNFTLKIRSTKLEDSAMYFCASSGRTGFDNQPQHFGDGTRLSIL.

This chain connects TRBV5-1 to TRBJ1-5; D is perhaps TRBD1 (6 bases). The CDR3 covers 15 residues. Germline loops: CDR1 SGHRS, CDR2 YFSETQ. Trimming removed 0 bases at V and 7 bases at J, with 14 bases between. The CDR3 loop reads CASSLGGTQGQPQHF. The CDR3 region has the DNA TGCGCCAGCAGCTTGGGTGGGACACAAGGACAGCCCCAGCATTTT.

The gene calls are TRBV28 and TRBJ1-1, with D perhaps matching TRBD1 (5 bases). CDR3 size: 15 residues. The germline V gene has CDR1 MDHEN and CDR2 SYDVKM. Trimming pared 3 bases from V and 3 bases from J, leaving 14 bases between. Here the CDR3 DNA reads TGTGCCAGCAGTTTGGATCTAGGAGGGGACACTGAAGCTTTCTTT. Its translation: CASSLDLGGDTEAFF.

The rearrangement joins TRBV3-1 (or the pseudogene TRBV3-2) to TRBJ2-7, with TRBD1 as a possible D gene (5 bases). There are 17 residues in the CDR3. Trimming left V 0 bases short and J 6 bases short, with 21 bases between. CDR1 and CDR2 from the germline V gene are LGHDT and YNNKEL (reference sequence). CDR3 sequence reads: CASSQDPRTYRFGEQYF. The CDR3 DNA follows: TGTGCCAGCAGCCAAGACCCCCGGACATACCGTTTCGGCGAGCAGTACTTC.

The chain couples TRBV9 to TRBJ1-5; TRBD1 agrees at 7 bases. Germline assignment: CDR1 SGDLS and CDR2 YYNGEE. This CDR3 contains 15 residues. The V gene end was trimmed by 3 bases and the J gene end by 0 bases; junction bases not matched to a gene: 3. The CDR3 loop reads CASSGDSNSNQPQHF. The CDR3 DNA reads as TGTGCCAGCAGCGGGGACAGCAATAGCAATCAGCCCCAGCATTTT.

The chain recombines TRBV5-5 with TRBJ1-2; unclear D gene. V lost 1 base, J lost 3 bases, and 10 bases lay in between. The CDR3 is 14 residues long. Looked up from germline, CDR1 is SGHKS and CDR2 is YYEKEE (reference sequence). CDR3 sequence: CASSLSPVDYGYTF. For the CDR3, the DNA is TGTGCCAGCAGCTTGTCCCCAGTCGACTATGGCTACACCTTC. The complete variable domain, with remaining parts taken from reference TRBV5-5 and TRBJ1-2, reads DAGVTQSPTHLIKTRGQQVTLRCSPISGHKSVSWYQQVLGQGPQFIFQYYEKEERGRGNFPDRFSARQFPNYSSELNVNALLLGDSALYLCASSLSPVDYGYTFGSGTRLTVV.

This chain connects TRBV28 to TRBJ1-4, with 7 bases identical to TRBD1. V lost 3 bases to trimming and J lost 5 bases; unmatched junction nucleotides: 9. CDR1 and CDR2 from the germline V gene are MDHEN and SYDVKM. There are 16 residues in the CDR3. CDR3 loop: CASSFITTGINEKLFF. The CDR3 DNA reads as TGTGCCAGCAGTTTCATCACGACAGGGATAAATGAAAAACTGTTTTTT.

The V gene is TRBV19, the J gene TRBJ2-7; no firm D call. The CDR3 consists of 13 residues. Trimming removed 5 bases at V and 0 bases at J, with 8 bases between. From germline, CDR1 is LNHDA and CDR2 SQIVND (reference sequence). In nucleotides, the CDR3 is TGTGCCAGTAGTCTCCGGGTCTCCTACGAGCAGTACTTC. Its translation is CASSLRVSYEQYF. The full variable domain, its missing parts supplied by reference TRBV19 and TRBJ2-7, is DGGITQSPKYLFRKEGQNVTLSCEQNLNHDAMYWYRQDPGQGLRLIYYSQIVNDFQKGDIAEGYSVSREKKESFPLTVTSAQKNPTAFYLCASSLRVSYEQYFGPGTRLTVT.

This clone was seen just once. The chain combines TRBV6-5 with TRBJ2-1; D remains ambiguous. Germline-derived CDR1 and CDR2 are MNHEY and SVGAGI. Trimming pared 7 bases from V and 7 bases from J, leaving 17 bases between. This CDR3 has 14 residues. The CDR3 nucleotides read TGTGCCAGCATCCAATTACTCTATTCGAATGAGCAGTTCTTC. This translates into CASIQLLYSNEQFF.

This clone was seen once. The chain carries TRBV11-2 and TRBJ2-7; tentatively, D is TRBD1 (5 bases). This CDR3 has 13 residues. Germline V gene lookup returns CDR1 SGHAT and CDR2 FQNNGV. The ends were cut back, 3 bases at V and 5 bases at J, with 11 bases in the middle. CDR3 DNA: TGTGCCAGCAGCTTCCTAGGGGTTGACGAGCAGTACTTC. Protein sequence: CASSFLGVDEQYF. Complete variable domain (other parts from reference TRBV11-2 and TRBJ2-7): EAGVAQSPRYKIIEKRQSVAFWCNPISGHATLYWYQQILGQGPKLLIQFQNNGVVDDSQLPKDRFSAERLKGVDSTLKIQPAKLEDSAVYLCASSFLGVDEQYFGPGTRLTVT.

This clone was seen a single time. The genes are TRBV18 and TRBJ1-1, with 7 bases matching TRBD1. V was clipped by 4 bases and J by 1 base; unmatched bases: 6. CDR1 is KGHSH and CDR2 is LQKENI in the germline V gene. This CDR3 is built from 15 residues. The CDR3 region has the DNA TGTGCCAGCTCACTCACAGGGGATGGGAACACTGAAGCTTTCTTT. It specifies CASSLTGDGNTEAFF.

This clone was counted a single time. The V call is TRBV5-4, the J call TRBJ2-3; TRBD2 matches 10 bases. Germline V gene lookup returns CDR1 SGHNT and CDR2 YYREEE (reference sequence). The ends lost 1 base at V and 5 bases at J; junction bases unmatched: 13. The CDR3 extends over 18 amino acids. Here the CDR3 DNA reads TGTGCCAGCAGCTTGCGGAGTCTAGCGGGGGCCATGGGAGATACGCAGTATTTT. This translates into CASSLRSLAGAMGDTQYF. The full variable domain, with the rest looked up from reference TRBV5-4 and TRBJ2-3, is ETGVTQSPTHLIKTRGQQVTLRCSSQSGHNTVSWYQQALGQGPQFIFQYYREEENGRGNFPPRFSGLQFPNYSSELNVNALELDDSALYLCASSLRSLAGAMGDTQYFGPGTRLTVL.

The rearrangement links TRBV19 to TRBJ1-5; D unresolved. Trimming left V 5 bases short and J 4 bases short, with 6 bases between. This CDR3 has 12 residues. Germline assignment: CDR1 LNHDA and CDR2 SQIVND (reference sequence). The DNA for the CDR3 is TGTGCCAGTAGTCCCGAGAATCAGCCCCAGCATTTT. Amino acids: CASSPENQPQHF. Supplemented by reference TRBV19 and TRBJ1-5, the full variable domain reads DGGITQSPKYLFRKEGQNVTLSCEQNLNHDAMYWYRQDPGQGLRLIYYSQIVNDFQKGDIAEGYSVSREKKESFPLTVTSAQKNPTAFYLCASSPENQPQHFGDGTRLSIL.

The V and J genes are TRBV3-1 (or the pseudogene TRBV3-2) and TRBJ2-7; 9 nucleotides line up with TRBD2. Trimming at V came to 1 base and at J to 0 bases, leaving 1 base not matched to a gene. Germline CDR1 reads LGHDT; CDR2 reads YNNKEL (reference sequence). The CDR3 loop spans 15 amino acids. The DNA for the CDR3 is TGTGCCAGCAGCCAAGGACTAGCGGTCTCCTACGAGCAGTACTTC. Translated, it gives CASSQGLAVSYEQYF.

V and J are TRBV5-1 and TRBJ2-7; 10 bases are shared with TRBD2. This CDR3 contains 13 residues. In germline, CDR1 is SGHRS, CDR2 YFSETQ. J was trimmed by 2 bases and V by 6 bases; bases with no gene match: 2. The CDR3: CASTSGGTYEQYF. DNA of the CDR3: TGCGCCAGCACTAGCGGGGGAACCTACGAGCAGTACTTC.

The V gene is TRBV28, the J gene TRBJ1-1; tentative D call: TRBD1 (6 bases). V dropped 4 bases and J dropped 5 bases, with 17 bases sitting between them. Germline V CDR1 and CDR2: MDHEN, SYDVKM. The length of the CDR3 is 15 residues. The CDR3: CASSSRKGVGTEAFF. DNA of the CDR3: TGTGCCAGCAGTTCGCGAAAGGGGGTAGGGACTGAAGCTTTCTTT.

This sequence joins TRBV4-3 and TRBJ1-4; maybe TRBD1 (5 bases). This CDR3 region has 14 residues. V gave up 1 base and J gave up 5 bases, with 8 bases separating them. Germline CDR1 reads LGHNA; CDR2 reads YSLEER. The CDR3 bases are TGCGCCAGCAGCCAAGTACAGGAGAATGAAAAACTGTTTTTT. Amino acid sequence: CASSQVQENEKLFF.